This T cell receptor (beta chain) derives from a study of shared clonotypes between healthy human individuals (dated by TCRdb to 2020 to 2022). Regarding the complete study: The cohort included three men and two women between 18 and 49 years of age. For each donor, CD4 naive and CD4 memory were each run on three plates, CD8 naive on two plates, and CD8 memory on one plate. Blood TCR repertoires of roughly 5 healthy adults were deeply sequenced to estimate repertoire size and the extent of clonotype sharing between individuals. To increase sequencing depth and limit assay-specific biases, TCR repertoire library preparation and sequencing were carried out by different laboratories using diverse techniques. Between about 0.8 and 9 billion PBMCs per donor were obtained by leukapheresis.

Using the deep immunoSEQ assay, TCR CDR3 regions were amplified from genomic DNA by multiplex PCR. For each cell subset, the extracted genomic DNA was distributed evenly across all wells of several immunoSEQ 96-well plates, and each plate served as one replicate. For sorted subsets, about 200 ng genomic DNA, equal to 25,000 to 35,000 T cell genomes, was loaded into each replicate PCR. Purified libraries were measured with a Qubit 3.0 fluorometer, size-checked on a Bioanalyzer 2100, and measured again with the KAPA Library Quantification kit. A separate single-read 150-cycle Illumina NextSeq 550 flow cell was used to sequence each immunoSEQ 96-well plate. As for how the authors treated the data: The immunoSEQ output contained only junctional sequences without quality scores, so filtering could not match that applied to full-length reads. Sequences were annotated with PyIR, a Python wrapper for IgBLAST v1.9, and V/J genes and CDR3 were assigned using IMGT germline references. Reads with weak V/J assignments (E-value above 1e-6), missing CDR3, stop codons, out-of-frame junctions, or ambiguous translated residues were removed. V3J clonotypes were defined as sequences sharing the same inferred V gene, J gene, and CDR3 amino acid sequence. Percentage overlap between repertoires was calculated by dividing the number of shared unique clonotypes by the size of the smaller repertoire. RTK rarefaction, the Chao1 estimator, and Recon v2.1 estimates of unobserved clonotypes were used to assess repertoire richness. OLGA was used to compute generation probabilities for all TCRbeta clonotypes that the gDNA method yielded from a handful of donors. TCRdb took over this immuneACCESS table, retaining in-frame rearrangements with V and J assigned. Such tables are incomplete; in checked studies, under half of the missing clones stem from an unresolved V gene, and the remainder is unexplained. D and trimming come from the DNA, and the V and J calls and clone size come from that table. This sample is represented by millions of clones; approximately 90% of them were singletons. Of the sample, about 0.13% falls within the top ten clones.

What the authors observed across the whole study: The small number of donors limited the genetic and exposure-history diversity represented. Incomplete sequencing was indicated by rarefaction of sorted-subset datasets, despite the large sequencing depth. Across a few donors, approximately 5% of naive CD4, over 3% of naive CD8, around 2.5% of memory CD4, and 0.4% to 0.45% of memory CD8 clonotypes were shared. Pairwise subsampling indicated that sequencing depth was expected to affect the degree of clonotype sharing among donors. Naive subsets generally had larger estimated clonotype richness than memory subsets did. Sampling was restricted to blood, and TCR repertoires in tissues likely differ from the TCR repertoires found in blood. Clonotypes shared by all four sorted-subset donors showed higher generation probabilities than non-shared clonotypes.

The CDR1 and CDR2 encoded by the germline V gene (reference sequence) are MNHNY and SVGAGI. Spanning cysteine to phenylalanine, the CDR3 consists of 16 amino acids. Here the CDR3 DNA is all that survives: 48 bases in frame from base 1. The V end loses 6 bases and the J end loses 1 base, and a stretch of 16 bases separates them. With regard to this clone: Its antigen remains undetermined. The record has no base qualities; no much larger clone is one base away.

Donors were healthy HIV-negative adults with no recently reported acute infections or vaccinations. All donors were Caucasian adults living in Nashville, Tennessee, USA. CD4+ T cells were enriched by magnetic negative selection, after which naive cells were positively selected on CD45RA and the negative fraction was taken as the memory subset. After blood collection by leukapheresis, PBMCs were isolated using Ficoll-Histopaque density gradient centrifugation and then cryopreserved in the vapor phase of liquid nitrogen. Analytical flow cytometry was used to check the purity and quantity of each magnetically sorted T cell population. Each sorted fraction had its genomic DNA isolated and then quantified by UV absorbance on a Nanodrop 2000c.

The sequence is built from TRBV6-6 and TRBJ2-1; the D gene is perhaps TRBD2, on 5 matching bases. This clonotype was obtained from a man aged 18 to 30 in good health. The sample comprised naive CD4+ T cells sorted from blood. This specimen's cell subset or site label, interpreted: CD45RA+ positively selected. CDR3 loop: CASSRRSGESYNEQFF. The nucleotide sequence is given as TGTGCCAGCAGCCGCCGCAGCGGAGAGTCCTACAATGAGCAGTTCTTC.